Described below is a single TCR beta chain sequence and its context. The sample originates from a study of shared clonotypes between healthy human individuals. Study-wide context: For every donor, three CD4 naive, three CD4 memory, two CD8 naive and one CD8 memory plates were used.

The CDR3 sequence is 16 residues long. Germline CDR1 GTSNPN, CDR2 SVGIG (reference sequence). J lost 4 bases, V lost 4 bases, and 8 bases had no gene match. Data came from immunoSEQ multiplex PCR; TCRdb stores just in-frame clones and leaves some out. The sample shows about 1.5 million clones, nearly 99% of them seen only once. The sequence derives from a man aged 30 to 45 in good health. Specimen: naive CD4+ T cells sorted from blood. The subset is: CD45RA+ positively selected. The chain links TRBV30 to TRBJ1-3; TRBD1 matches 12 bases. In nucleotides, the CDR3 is TGTGCCTGGATGGGGACAGGGGGCTGGTTAGGAAACACCATATATTTT. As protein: CAWMGTGGWLGNTIYF.